The 23 T cell receptor beta chains below come from one sample, sequenced in a study of T cell responses to AZD1222 COVID-19 vaccine. Here immunoSEQ multiplex PCR was the method, and the copy in TCRdb shows in-frame clones only, minus some. The repertoire has tens of thousands of clones, 88% of them found once; the top ten carry around an eighth. Sequencing was performed on peripheral blood, taken 28 days after the second AZD1222 dose. These receptors originate from an adult who received the AZD1222 COVID-19 vaccine.

The gene calls are TRBV11-2 and TRBJ1-6, with D possibly TRBD1 on 5 matching bases. Germline-derived CDR1 and CDR2 are SGHAT and FQNNGV. V lost 6 bases and J lost 7, with 13 bases in between. The CDR3 runs 14 residues. The CDR3 loop reads CASSFRDLNSPLHF. CDR3 in DNA: TGTGCCAGCAGTTTCCGGGACCTCAATTCACCCCTCCACTTT.

The chain carries TRBV11-3 and TRBJ2-1, with 11 bases lining up with TRBD2. The J segment lost 5 bases and the V segment lost 3 bases, leaving 3 bases of the junction unmatched. The CDR3 has 15 amino acids. Germline values: CDR1 SGHNT, CDR2 YENEEA. CDR3: CASSFSGGAHNEQFF. The CDR3 nucleotides are TGTGCCAGCAGCTTTAGCGGGGGGGCCCACAATGAGCAGTTCTTC.

This sequence joins TRBV30 and TRBJ1-4; TRBD1 agrees at 7 bases. The CDR3 has 14 residues. V lost 3 bases and J lost 6; bases outside the gene matches: 7. Germline-derived CDR1 and CDR2 are GTSNPN and SVGIG (reference sequence). This chain's CDR3 is CAWSRGQLYEKLFF. CDR3 DNA sequence: TGTGCCTGGAGCAGGGGACAGCTTTATGAAAAACTGTTTTTT.

The chain has TRBV27 and TRBJ2-7; no reliable D call. V lost 4 bases to trimming and J lost 0 bases, with 1 base between them. The germline V gene encodes CDR1 MNHEY and CDR2 SMNVEV (reference sequence). This CDR3 region has 11 residues. The CDR3 nucleotides read TGTGCCAGCAGTTCCTCCTACGAGCAGTACTTC. Protein product: CASSSSYEQYF.

The rearrangement uses TRBV5-1 and TRBJ1-2; possibly TRBD1 for D (6 bases). The V gene's germline CDR1 is SGHRS and CDR2 YFSETQ. Trimming stripped 4 bases from V and 8 bases from J, with 18 bases between. The CDR3 length is 14 residues. CDR3 residues: CASSLTSGAVGYTF. The CDR3 bases are TGCGCCAGCAGCCTAACGTCAGGGGCCGTAGGCTACACCTTC.

The rearrangement uses TRBV9 and TRBJ2-2; 8 bases fit TRBD2. CDR1 and CDR2 (germline): SGDLS, YYNGEE. V was pared by 5 bases and J by 4 bases, with 4 bases of the junction left unmatched. The CDR3 extends over 14 amino acids. Here the CDR3 reads CASSTGLATGELFF. CDR3 DNA sequence: TGTGCCAGCAGTACCGGACTAGCCACCGGGGAGCTGTTTTTT.

This chain joins TRBV6-5 and TRBJ1-1, with TRBD1 matching 8 bases. The CDR3 runs to 15 residues. V dropped 0 bases and J dropped 1; count of bases not matched to a gene: 1. The germline V gene has CDR1 MNHEY and CDR2 SVGAGI. CDR3 DNA: TGTGCCAGCAGTTACTCGGGACAGGCGAACACTGAAGCTTTCTTT. As protein: CASSYSGQANTEAFF.

This clone was found once. The V and J genes are TRBV13 and TRBJ2-1; no reliable D call. V was trimmed by 3 bases and J by 2 bases, leaving 8 bases between them. CDR1 is PRHDT, CDR2 FYEKMQ, per germline (reference sequence). The CDR3 runs to 14 residues. Here the CDR3 DNA reads TGTGCCAGCAGCTTGAGAAGAACCTACAATGAGCAGTTCTTC. As protein: CASSLRRTYNEQFF.

The CDR3 loop is CASSPKPGLAGDYEQFF. CDR3 nucleotides: TGTGCCAGCAGCCCCAAGCCGGGACTAGCGGGAGACTATGAGCAGTTCTTC. The chain combines TRBV7-9 with TRBJ2-1; 14 nucleotides match TRBD2. Trimming removed 5 bases from V and 8 bases from J; junction bases left unmatched: 11. The CDR3 loop spans 17 amino acids. Germline assignment: CDR1 SEHNR and CDR2 FQNEAQ (reference sequence).

The rearrangement links TRBV11-2 to TRBJ1-2; no clear D gene. Trimming pared 4 bases from V and 8 bases from J, leaving 17 bases between. Per germline, CDR1 SGHAT and CDR2 FQNNGV. CDR3 length: 14 residues. CDR3: CASSSPRGREGYTF. The CDR3 nucleotides read TGTGCCAGCAGCTCGCCAAGAGGGCGAGAAGGCTACACCTTC.

This clone has a single count. This rearrangement joins TRBV5-1 to TRBJ1-1, with D possibly matching TRBD1 (6 bases). CDR1 SGHRS and CDR2 YFSETQ come from the germline V gene. Trimming took 0 bases from V and 0 from J, leaving 12 bases between them. The CDR3 runs 16 residues. The CDR3 reads CASSLAEGGMNTEAFF. The CDR3 DNA follows: TGCGCCAGCAGCTTGGCCGAGGGGGGGATGAACACTGAAGCTTTCTTT.

V usage is TRBV30 and J usage is TRBJ2-3; no reliable D call. CDR3 length equals 15 residues. Per the germline V gene, CDR1 is GTSNPN and CDR2 is SVGIG (reference sequence). V shed 6 bases and J shed 2 bases, with 18 bases lying between them. The CDR3 sequence: CACRRSLHFTDTQYF. In nucleotides, the CDR3 is TGTGCCTGCCGCCGGAGTTTACATTTCACAGATACGCAGTATTTT.

The chain has TRBV2 and TRBJ2-3, with 11 bases that match TRBD2. This CDR3 contains 17 residues. The V and J ends lost 2 bases and 1 base, in that order; junction bases with no gene match: 5. Germline loops: CDR1 SNHLY, CDR2 FYNNEI. CDR3 coding DNA: TGTGCCAGCAGTGAAACTGGGACTAGCGGACGCACAGATACGCAGTATTTT. Translation: CASSETGTSGRTDTQYF. Full variable domain (outside the CDR3, taken from reference TRBV2 and TRBJ2-3): EPEVTQTPSHQVTQMGQEVILRCVPISNHLYFYWYRQILGQKVEFLVSFYNNEISEKSEIFDDQFSVERPDGSNFTLKIRSTKLEDSAMYFCASSETGTSGRTDTQYFGPGTRLTVL.

The gene calls are TRBV5-1 and TRBJ2-1; 8 nucleotides line up with TRBD2. The germline gives CDR1 SGHRS, CDR2 YFSETQ. The length of the CDR3 is 14 residues. Trimming at V came to 4 bases and at J to 5 bases, leaving 5 bases not matched to a gene. In DNA, the CDR3 is TGCGCCAGCAGCGTCGGGGGGGCCAACAATGAGCAGTTCTTC. Translating gives CASSVGGANNEQFF. Looking up the rest from reference TRBV5-1 and TRBJ2-1 gives the full variable domain: KAGVTQTPRYLIKTRGQQVTLSCSPISGHRSVSWYQQTPGQGLQFLFEYFSETQRNKGNFPGRFSGRQFSNSRSEMNVSTLELGDSALYLCASSVGGANNEQFFGPGTRLTVL.

The chain has TRBV7-3 and TRBJ2-7; 8 bases align to TRBD1. Trimming removed 5 bases from V and 6 bases from J; junction bases left unmatched: 12. The germline CDR1 and CDR2 sequences are SGHTA and FQGTGA. This CDR3 spans 15 amino acids. CDR3: CASSPVVDRVAEQYF. The CDR3 DNA sequence: TGTGCCAGCAGCCCCGTCGTGGACAGGGTCGCCGAGCAGTACTTC.

The CDR3 spells CASSLEVTPNTGELFF. DNA for the CDR3: TGTGCCAGCAGCTTGGAGGTGACACCCAACACCGGGGAGCTGTTTTTT. The V gene is TRBV5-6, the J gene TRBJ2-2, with D uncertain. This CDR3 has 16 amino acids. Looked up from germline, CDR1 is SGHDT and CDR2 is YYEEEE. The V end was cut by 0 bases, the J end by 2 bases, with 11 bases between.

The chain joins TRBV27 to TRBJ1-1; D gene uncertain. The germline V gene encodes CDR1 MNHEY and CDR2 SMNVEV (reference sequence). The V end was cut by 5 bases, the J end by 0 bases, with 7 bases between. This CDR3 is 13 amino acids long. This CDR3 is CASSQGLNTEAFF. The CDR3 coding sequence is TGTGCCAGCAGTCAAGGGTTGAACACTGAAGCTTTCTTT.

The rearrangement joins TRBV30 to TRBJ1-1; D gene unclear. The germline V gene encodes CDR1 GTSNPN and CDR2 SVGIG (reference sequence). V dropped 0 bases and J dropped 1 base, with 9 bases sitting between them. CDR3 length: 14 residues. The CDR3 DNA sequence: TGTGCCTGGAGTGTACTAAGGAAGAACACTGAAGCTTTCTTT. Protein: CAWSVLRKNTEAFF.

The V and J genes are TRBV5-1 and TRBJ1-4, with 7 bases fitting TRBD1. The V and J ends lost 2 bases and 4 bases, in that order; junction bases with no gene match: 2. The CDR3 runs to 14 residues. Germline values: CDR1 SGHRS, CDR2 YFSETQ. The CDR3 loop reads CASSLNRGNEKLFF. The CDR3, as DNA: TGCGCCAGCAGCTTAAACAGGGGTAATGAAAAACTGTTTTTT.

This CDR3 reads CASSPRRQTNTGELFF. DNA of the CDR3: TGTGCCAGCTCACCAAGGAGACAAACGAACACCGGGGAGCTGTTTTTT. V is TRBV18 and J is TRBJ2-2, with D unresolved. The CDR3 is 16 residues long. CDR1 is KGHSH, CDR2 LQKENI, per germline. V was cut by 2 bases and J by 0 bases, with 10 bases left in between.

The V call is TRBV6-5, the J call TRBJ1-2, with D possibly matching TRBD1 (6 bases). CDR3 length: 15 amino acids. V was shortened by 0 bases and J by 0 bases, with 8 bases between the two germline ends. The germline V gene encodes CDR1 MNHEY and CDR2 SVGAGI. The CDR3 bases are TGTGCCAGCAGTTACTCAGGGACATCTAACTATGGCTACACCTTC. It specifies CASSYSGTSNYGYTF.

The rearrangement joins TRBV15 to TRBJ2-1; 7 positions match TRBD2. The V segment lost 3 bases and the J segment 3 bases; nucleotides outside the gene matches: 5. The germline V gene has CDR1 LNHNV and CDR2 YYDKDF (reference sequence). This CDR3 is 15 amino acids long. The CDR3 loop reads CATSRRGRDYNEQFF. The CDR3 coding sequence is TGTGCCACCAGCAGGCGGGGGAGGGACTACAATGAGCAGTTCTTC.

J is TRBJ2-3 and V is TRBV9; D perhaps matches TRBD2 (6 bases). V was pared by 6 bases and J by 6 bases, with 17 bases between. The CDR3 runs 14 residues. CDR1 and CDR2 (germline): SGDLS, YYNGEE. CDR3 sequence (DNA): TGTGCCAGCACCGCGGGGATAAAGAGGGATACGCAGTATTTT. It codes for CASTAGIKRDTQYF. Variable domain in full (rest from reference TRBV9 and TRBJ2-3): DSGVTQTPKHLITATGQRVTLRCSPRSGDLSVYWYQQSLDQGLQFLIQYYNGEERAKGNILERFSAQQFPDLHSELNLSSLELGDSALYFCASTAGIKRDTQYFGPGTRLTVL.